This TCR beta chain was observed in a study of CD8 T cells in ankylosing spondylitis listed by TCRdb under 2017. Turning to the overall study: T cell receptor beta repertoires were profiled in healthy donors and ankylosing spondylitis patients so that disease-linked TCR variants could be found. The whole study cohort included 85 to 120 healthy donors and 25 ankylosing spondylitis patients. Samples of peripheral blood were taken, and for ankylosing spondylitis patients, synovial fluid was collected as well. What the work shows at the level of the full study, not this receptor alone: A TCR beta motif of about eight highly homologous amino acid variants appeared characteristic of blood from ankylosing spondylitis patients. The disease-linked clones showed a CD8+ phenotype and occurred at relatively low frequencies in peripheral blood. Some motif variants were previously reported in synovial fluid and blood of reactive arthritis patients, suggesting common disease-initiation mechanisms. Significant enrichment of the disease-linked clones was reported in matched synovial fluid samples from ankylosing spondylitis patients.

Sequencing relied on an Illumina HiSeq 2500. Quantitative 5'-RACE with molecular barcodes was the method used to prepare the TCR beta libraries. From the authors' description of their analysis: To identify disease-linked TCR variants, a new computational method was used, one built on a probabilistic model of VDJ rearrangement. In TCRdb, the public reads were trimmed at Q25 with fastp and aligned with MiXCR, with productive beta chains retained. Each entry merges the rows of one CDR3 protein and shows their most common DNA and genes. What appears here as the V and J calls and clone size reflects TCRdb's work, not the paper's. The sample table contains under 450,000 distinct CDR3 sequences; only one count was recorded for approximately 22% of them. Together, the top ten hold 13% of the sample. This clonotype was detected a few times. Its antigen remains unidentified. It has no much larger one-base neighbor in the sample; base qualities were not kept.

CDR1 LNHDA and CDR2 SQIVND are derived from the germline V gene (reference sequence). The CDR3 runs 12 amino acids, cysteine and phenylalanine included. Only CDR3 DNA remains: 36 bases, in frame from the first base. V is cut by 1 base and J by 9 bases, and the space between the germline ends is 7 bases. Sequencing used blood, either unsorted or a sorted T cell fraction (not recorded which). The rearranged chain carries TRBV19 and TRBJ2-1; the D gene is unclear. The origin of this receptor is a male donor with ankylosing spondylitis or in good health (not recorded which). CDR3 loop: CASSIVSSEQFF. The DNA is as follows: TGTGCCAGTAGTATAGTCAGTTCTGAGCAGTTCTTC.